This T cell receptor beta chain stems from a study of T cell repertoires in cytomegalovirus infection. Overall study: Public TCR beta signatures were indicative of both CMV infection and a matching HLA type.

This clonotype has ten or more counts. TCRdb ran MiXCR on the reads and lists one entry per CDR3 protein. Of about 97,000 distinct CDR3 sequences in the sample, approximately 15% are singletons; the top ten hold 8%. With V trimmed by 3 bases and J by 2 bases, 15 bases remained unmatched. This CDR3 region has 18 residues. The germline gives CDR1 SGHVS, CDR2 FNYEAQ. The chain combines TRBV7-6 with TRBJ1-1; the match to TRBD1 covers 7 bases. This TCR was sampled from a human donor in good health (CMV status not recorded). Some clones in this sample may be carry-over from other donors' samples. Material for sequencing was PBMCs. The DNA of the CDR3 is TGTGCCAGCAGCTTGTCTCAGTCCGGAACAGGGGACAACACTGAAGCTTTCTTT. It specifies CASSLSQSGTGDNTEAFF. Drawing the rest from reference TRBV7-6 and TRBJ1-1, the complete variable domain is GAGVSQSPRYKVTKRGQDVALRCDPISGHVSLYWYRQALGQGPEFLTYFNYEAQQDKSGLPNDRFSAERPEGSISTLTIQRTEQRDSAMYRCASSLSQSGTGDNTEAFFGQGTRLTVV.